A single sample gave rise to the 3 T cell receptor beta chains below, sequenced in a study of regulatory T cells in long-lasting Graves disease. Time point noted: newly diagnosed GD, antithyroid drugs for less than 3 months. The TCR library was prepared using RNA isolated from PBMCs. Libraries of TCR beta came from iRepertoire HTBI primers plus Arm-PCR of CDR3 regions. One entry per CDR3 protein results from TCRdb running MiXCR on the multiplex PCR reads. The data show almost 450,000 distinct CDR3 sequences, 15% to 20% seen once. Separately, the same data were catalogued under a study of T cells in Graves' hyperthyroidism and ophthalmopathy.

Source: peripheral blood mononuclear cells (PBMCs), taken at new diagnosis, from a patient treated with antithyroid drugs. Source of these receptors: a woman aged 25 to 39 with Graves disease.

This clonotype occurred many times. The rearrangement links TRBV28 to TRBJ2-7; D is uncertain. Germline CDR1 reads MDHEN; CDR2 reads SYDVKM. Trimming left V 4 bases short and J 4 bases short, with 5 bases between. This CDR3 is 11 amino acids long. CDR3 nucleotide sequence: TGTGCCAGCAGTTCCAGGTACGAGCAGTACTTC. It is translated as CASSSRYEQYF. The full variable domain, completed using reference TRBV28 and TRBJ2-7, is DVKVTQSSRYLVKRTGEKVFLECVQDMDHENMFWYRQDPGLGLRLIYFSYDVKMKEKGDIPEGYSVSREKKERFSLILESASTNQTSMYLCASSSRYEQYFGPGTRLTVT.

The chain recombines TRBV7-6 with TRBJ2-1; D is unresolved. The V and J ends lost 4 bases and 9 bases respectively, with 13 bases between them. This CDR3 has 13 amino acids. Per the germline V gene, CDR1 is SGHVS and CDR2 is FNYEAQ. CDR3 in DNA: TGTGCCAGCAGCTCGCACCTAGTAATTGAGCAGTTCTTC. Its translation: CASSSHLVIEQFF.

This clonotype was recorded many times. This chain joins TRBV6-1 and TRBJ1-2; no definite D call. The CDR3 has 15 amino acids. From germline, CDR1 is MNHNS and CDR2 SASEGT. Trimming cost V 7 bases and J 4 bases, with 19 bases left between them. The CDR3 DNA reads as TGTGCCAGCAATGATCCCCTCGGGGAGGGCTATGGCTACACCTTC. It codes for CASNDPLGEGYGYTF.